This T cell receptor (beta chain) was sequenced in a study of blood T cell repertoires in COVID-19. Study-level information: The United States, Italy and Spain were the sources of the acute and convalescent COVID-19 samples. The cDNA or gDNA used as material had been derived from T cells, B-cell-depleted T cells, or PBMCs.

The CDR3 has 15 amino acids. V was cut by 4 bases and J by 4 bases, with 16 bases left in between. CDR1 and CDR2 from the germline V gene are LGHNA and YNFKEQ. In the study's own analysis: Reference gene primer amplification gave estimated nucleated cell counts. Clones were read by immunoSEQ multiplex PCR, and TCRdb kept only the in-frame ones, dropping some. V and J calls and clone size are those listed in that table; D and trimming were worked out from the DNA. The sample lists around 310,000 clones; roughly 88% were seen once. J is TRBJ1-2 and V is TRBV4-2, with no clear D. The sequence derives from a woman in her forties or fifties with active or convalescent COVID-19. The sequencing input was peripheral blood. As DNA, the CDR3 is TGTGCCAGCAGCCCCACGGGGAGGGCGAGCTATGGCTACACCTTC. Protein: CASSPTGRASYGYTF.